The sequence of this T cell receptor (beta chain) was determined in a study of T cell clones after liver transplantation (dated by TCRdb to about 2019). Notes on the research overall: Samples were obtained from ITN030ST, a randomized trial in which withdrawal of immunosuppression was attempted within 2 years of liver transplantation. Donor-reactive T cell clones were identified by TCRbeta sequencing following a pre-transplant mixed lymphocyte reaction and were subsequently tracked in post-transplant blood. Third party-reactive TCRbeta sequences were also identified from pre-transplant MLRs to serve as an antigen-independent comparator for donor-reactive sequences. Of the eight recipients, a few were HCV-positive, while the remaining recipients had been transplanted for non-autoimmune, non-viral indications. The subjects received no induction therapy and were kept on standard immunosuppression until randomization at 12-24 months post-transplant. Tolerance meant complete immunosuppression withdrawal for at least one year without liver enzymes rising beyond twice the upper limit of normal. Blood samples were collected pre-transplant, pre-randomization before withdrawal, and post-randomization after either complete withdrawal or failed withdrawal. The studied cohort comprised 8 liver transplant recipients, 3 classified as tolerant and 5 as non-tolerant. Paper-wide results and their limitations: When repertoire turnover was accounted for, significantly reduced detection of donor-reactive sequences was found in 7 of 8 subjects for CD4 and in 8 of 8 subjects for CD8. Low numbers of available donor cells limited the measurable donor-reactive repertoire in two subjects. A greater decline was seen for donor-reactive sequences than for third party-reactive sequences, suggesting partial antigen-specific deletion unrelated to withdrawal success. In 5 of 8 subjects, regardless of tolerance or HCV status, circulating donor-reactive CD4 TCRbeta sequences dropped significantly post-transplant. Since no allograft tissue specimens were available, donor-reactive T cells may have migrated into the graft instead of being deleted. The conclusions were considered preliminary, being limited by small, heterogeneous patient numbers and non-standardized post-transplant time points.

A note on this clone: No antigen is known for it. Base quality data are lacking; no much larger clone is found one base away.

Unmatched junction bases come to 4, with V trimmed by 5 bases and J by 3 bases. The CDR3 starts with the cysteine, ends with the phenylalanine, and has 14 residues. The kept DNA is CDR3 alone, 42 bases in frame from the first base. Taken from the germline V gene, the CDR1 and CDR2 loops are SQVTM and ANQGSEA. High-throughput TCRbeta CDR3 sequencing of frozen genomic DNA was performed by immunoSEQ, including PCR amplification, mapping, bias correction and internal controls. As for the authors' bioinformatics: Productive rearrangements were kept, and unique TCRbeta sequences were defined by CDR3 nucleotide sequence plus V and J gene. Donor-reactive sequences required at least 5-fold expansion in CFSE-low cells versus unstimulated pre-transplant cells and at least 0.01% frequency. Minimum frequency thresholds were set for each subject on the basis of the unstimulated sample with the lowest template count, so that a detection power of at least 90% was ensured. Jensen-Shannon divergence between the top 1000 TCRbeta sequences post- versus pre-transplant served as the measure of repertoire turnover. Changes in detection of donor-reactive sequences were assessed with two-sided Fisher's exact tests. TCRdb carries this immuneACCESS record with in-frame sequences only. Its versions omit some clonotypes, under half of them owing to an unresolved V gene in the studies checked, with the rest unexplained. The V and J calls and clone size come from that table; D and trimming were worked out from the DNA. This sample has under 35,000 clones in its table, and over 85% of those were observed once. 25% to 30% of the sample is in the top ten clones.

Unstimulated PBMCs, after thawing, were stained for CD3, CD4 and CD8 and then FACS-sorted into CD3+CD4+ and CD3+CD8+ populations. All 8 studied subjects were randomized to immunosuppression withdrawal. The Qiagen DNeasy Blood and Tissue Kit was used for genomic DNA isolation. The source of this sequence is a human patient who received a liver transplant. After a transplant, certain T cells may trace back to the graft donor. Specimen: CD8+ T cells from blood, collected 12 months after liver transplant. The rearrangement combines TRBV29-1 with TRBJ2-1; a stretch of 10 junction bases matches TRBD2. CDR3 sequence: CSVTSGTGYNEQFF. The bases are TGCAGCGTTACTAGCGGGACGGGCTACAATGAGCAGTTCTTC.